There are a few counts of the clone carrying this TCR beta chain. Its antigen is not identified. This entry belongs to a study of blood T cells in healthy people across ages. Findings and limits, study-wide: Naive CD4+ cells and diversity were both higher in long-lived donors than in aged donors.

A second PCR of 7 to 11 cycles used a sample-barcoded 5' primer and a J-beta primer mix. The template-switch adaptor was a 5' adaptor with 12 random nucleotides. It tagged each cDNA molecule. All samples gave at least 2.5 million CDR3-containing paired-end reads. Using its own MiXCR run on the 5' RACE reads, TCRdb lists one record per CDR3 protein. The table includes approximately 730,000 distinct CDR3 sequences, more than 40% detected once. CDR3 size: 16 residues. V was cut by 3 bases and J by 4 bases, with 19 bases left in between. Germline V gene data show CDR1 as SEHNR and CDR2 as FQNEAQ (reference sequence).

The chain combines TRBV7-9 with TRBJ2-7, with D maybe TRBD2 (5 bases). Sequencing input: blood. This sequence originates from a woman in her sixties or seventies in good health. CDR3 sequence: CASSFMAGPTGYEQYF. The CDR3 DNA is TGTGCCAGCAGCTTTATGGCTGGCCCTACGGGGTACGAGCAGTACTTC.